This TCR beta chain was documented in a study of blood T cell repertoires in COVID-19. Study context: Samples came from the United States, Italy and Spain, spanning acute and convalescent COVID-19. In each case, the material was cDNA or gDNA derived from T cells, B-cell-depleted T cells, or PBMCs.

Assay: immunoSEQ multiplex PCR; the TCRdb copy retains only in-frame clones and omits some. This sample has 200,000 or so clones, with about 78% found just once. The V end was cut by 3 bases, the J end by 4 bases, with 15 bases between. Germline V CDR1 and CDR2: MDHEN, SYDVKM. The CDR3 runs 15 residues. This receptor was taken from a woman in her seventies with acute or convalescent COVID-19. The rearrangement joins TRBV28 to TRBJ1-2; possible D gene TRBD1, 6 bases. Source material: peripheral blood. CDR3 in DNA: TGTGCCAGCAGTTTCAGGGGTTTAATCGGCTATGGCTACACCTTC. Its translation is CASSFRGLIGYGYTF.